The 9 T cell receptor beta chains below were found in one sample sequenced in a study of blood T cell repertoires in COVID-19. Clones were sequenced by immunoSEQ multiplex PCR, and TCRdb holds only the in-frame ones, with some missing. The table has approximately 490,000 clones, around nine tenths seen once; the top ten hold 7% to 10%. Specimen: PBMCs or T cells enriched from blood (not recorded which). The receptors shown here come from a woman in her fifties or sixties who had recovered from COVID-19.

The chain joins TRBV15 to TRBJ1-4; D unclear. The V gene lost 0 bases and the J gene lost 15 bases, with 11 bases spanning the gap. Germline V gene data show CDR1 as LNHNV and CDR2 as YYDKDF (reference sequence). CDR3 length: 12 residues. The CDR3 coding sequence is TGTGCCACCAGCAGAGATGCCCCGGAGGTGTTTTTT. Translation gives CATSRDAPEVFF.

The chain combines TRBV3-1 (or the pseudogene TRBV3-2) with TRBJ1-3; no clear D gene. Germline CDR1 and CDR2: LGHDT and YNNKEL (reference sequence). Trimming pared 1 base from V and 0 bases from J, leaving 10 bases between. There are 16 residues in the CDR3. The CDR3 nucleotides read TGTGCCAGCAGCCAAGTTCTTCAGGACTCTGGAAACACCATATATTTT. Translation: CASSQVLQDSGNTIYF.

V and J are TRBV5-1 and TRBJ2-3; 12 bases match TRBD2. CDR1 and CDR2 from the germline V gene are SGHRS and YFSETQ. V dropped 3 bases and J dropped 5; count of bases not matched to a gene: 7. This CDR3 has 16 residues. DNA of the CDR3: TGCGCCAGCAGCTCGGGAACTAGCGGGGGGTTAGATACGCAGTATTTT. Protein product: CASSSGTSGGLDTQYF.

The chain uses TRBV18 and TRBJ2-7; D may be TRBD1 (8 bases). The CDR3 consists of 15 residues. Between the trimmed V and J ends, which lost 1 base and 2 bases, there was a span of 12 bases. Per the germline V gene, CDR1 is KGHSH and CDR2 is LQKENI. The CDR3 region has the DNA TGTGCCAGCTCACCACAACAGGGGGGGGCCTACGAGCAGTACGTC. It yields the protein CASSPQQGGAYEQYV.

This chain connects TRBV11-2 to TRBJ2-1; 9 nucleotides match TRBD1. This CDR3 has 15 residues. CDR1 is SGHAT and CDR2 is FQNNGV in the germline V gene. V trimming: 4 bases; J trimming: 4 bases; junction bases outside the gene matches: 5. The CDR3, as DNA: TGTGCCAGCAGCTCCGGAGGACAGGGGTACAATGAGCAGTTCTTC. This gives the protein CASSSGGQGYNEQFF.

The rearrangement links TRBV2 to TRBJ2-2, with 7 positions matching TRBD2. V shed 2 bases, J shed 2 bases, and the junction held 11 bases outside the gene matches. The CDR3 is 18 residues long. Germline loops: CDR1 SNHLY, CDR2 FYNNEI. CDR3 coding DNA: TGTGCCAGCAGTGAAAGGAGACTTGGCGGGGGTAACACCGGGGAGCTGTTTTTT. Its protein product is CASSERRLGGGNTGELFF. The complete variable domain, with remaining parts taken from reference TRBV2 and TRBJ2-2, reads EPEVTQTPSHQVTQMGQEVILRCVPISNHLYFYWYRQILGQKVEFLVSFYNNEISEKSEIFDDQFSVERPDGSNFTLKIRSTKLEDSAMYFCASSERRLGGGNTGELFFGEGSRLTVL.

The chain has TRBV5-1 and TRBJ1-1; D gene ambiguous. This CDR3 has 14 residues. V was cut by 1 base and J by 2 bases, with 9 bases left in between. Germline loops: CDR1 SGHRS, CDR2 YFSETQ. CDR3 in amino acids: CASSLWSGNTEAFF. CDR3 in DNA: TGCGCCAGCAGCTTGTGGAGCGGAAACACTGAAGCTTTCTTT.

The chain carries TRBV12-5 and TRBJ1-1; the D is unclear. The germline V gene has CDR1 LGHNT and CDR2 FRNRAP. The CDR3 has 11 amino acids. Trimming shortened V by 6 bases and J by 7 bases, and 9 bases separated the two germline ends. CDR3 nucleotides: TGTGCTAGTGGCAAGGGAGTTGAAGCTTTCTTT. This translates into CASGKGVEAFF.

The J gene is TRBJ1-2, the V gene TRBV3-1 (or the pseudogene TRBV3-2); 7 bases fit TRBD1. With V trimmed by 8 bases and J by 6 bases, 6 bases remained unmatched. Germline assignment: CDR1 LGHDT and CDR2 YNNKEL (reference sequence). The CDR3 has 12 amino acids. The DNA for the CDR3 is TGTGCCAGCCAGAACAGGGGACATGGCTACACCTTC. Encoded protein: CASQNRGHGYTF.